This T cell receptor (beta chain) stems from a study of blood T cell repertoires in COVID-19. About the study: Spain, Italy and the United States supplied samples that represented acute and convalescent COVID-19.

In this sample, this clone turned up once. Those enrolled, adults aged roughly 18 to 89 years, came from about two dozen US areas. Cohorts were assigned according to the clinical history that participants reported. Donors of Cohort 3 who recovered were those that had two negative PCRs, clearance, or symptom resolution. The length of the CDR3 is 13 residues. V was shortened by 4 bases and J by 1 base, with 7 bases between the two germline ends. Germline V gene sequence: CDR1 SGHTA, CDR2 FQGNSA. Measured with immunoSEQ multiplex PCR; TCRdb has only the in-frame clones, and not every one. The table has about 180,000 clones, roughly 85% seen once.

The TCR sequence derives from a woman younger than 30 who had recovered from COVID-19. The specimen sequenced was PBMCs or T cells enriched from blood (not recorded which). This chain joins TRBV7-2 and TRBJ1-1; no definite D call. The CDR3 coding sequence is TGTGCCAGCAGCTCGGAGCCGAACACTGAAGCTTTCTTT. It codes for CASSSEPNTEAFF.